What follows are 5 T cell receptor beta chains derived from one specimen sequenced in a study of blood T cell repertoires in COVID-19. The table came from immunoSEQ multiplex PCR; TCRdb's copy has only in-frame clones and leaves some out. The sample holds over 200,000 clones, about nine tenths seen once. The sample taken for sequencing was peripheral blood. These TCRs come from a woman aged 55-70 years with acute or convalescent COVID-19.

Concerning this clone itself: This specimen includes other DNA sequences encoding the same CDR3. The chain couples TRBV18 to TRBJ1-3; 7 bases are a match to TRBD1. The CDR3 is made up of 15 amino acids. Per germline, CDR1 KGHSH and CDR2 LQKENI. After removal of 3 bases from V and 0 bases from J, the junction contained 2 bases not matched to a gene. The chain's CDR3 is CASSPDRTSGNTIYF. The CDR3 region has the DNA TGTGCCAGCTCACCGGACAGGACCTCTGGAAACACCATATATTTT.

This clone was seen more than once but under ten times. The chain has TRBV30 and TRBJ1-2; the match to TRBD1 covers 7 bases. The CDR3 is 13 amino acids. With 5 bases clipped from V and 5 bases from J, the junction kept 8 bases outside the gene matches. Germline V gene lookup returns CDR1 GTSNPN and CDR2 SVGIG (reference sequence). The DNA of the CDR3 is TGTGCCTGGGGAGACAGGGTGAGGTATGGCTACACCTTC. Residues: CAWGDRVRYGYTF.

The J gene is TRBJ1-3, the V gene TRBV12-1; the table assigns TRBD1, which was not confirmed against the DNA. TRBV12-1 is an annotated pseudogene. The CDR3 has 17 residues. The CDR3 region has the DNA TGTGCCAGCAGCTTGGCTGGGACAGCCCTCTCTGGAAACACCATATATTTT. Amino acids: CASSLAGTALSGNTIYF.

This chain connects TRBV5-1 to TRBJ1-1, with 7 bases fitting TRBD1. Germline CDR1 is SGHRS and CDR2 is YFSETQ. There are 15 residues in the CDR3. The ends lost 2 bases at V and 0 bases at J; junction bases unmatched: 4. The CDR3, as DNA: TGCGCCAGCAGCTTCGTGGGACAGATGAACACTGAAGCTTTCTTT. It encodes CASSFVGQMNTEAFF.

The chain couples TRBV9 to TRBJ2-1, with 7 bases fitting TRBD2. This CDR3 has 14 amino acids. From germline, CDR1 is SGDLS and CDR2 YYNGEE. The trim removed 2 bases at V and 4 bases at J, leaving 3 bases unmatched. The CDR3, as DNA: TGTGCCAGCAGCGTGACTAGCCAGTACAATGAGCAGTTCTTC. As protein: CASSVTSQYNEQFF.